The subject of this entry is one TCR beta chain. Antigen specificity is unknown. This sample is drawn from a study of PD-1 blockade in classical Hodgkin lymphoma. Study results and caveats: Whatever underlies the repertoire differences (possibly disease activity or prior therapy) remains undefined. Reported findings placed baseline TCR diversity lower in newly diagnosed patients (compared with healthy donors). CD8+ TCR diversity did not rise significantly by C4D1, unlike CD4+. For complete responders, baseline diversity was comparable to that of newly diagnosed patients.

Each patient's relapse followed autologous stem cell transplantation, and brentuximab vedotin exposure varied. CDR1 SNHLY and CDR2 FYNNEI come from the germline V gene. This CDR3 spans 18 amino acids. V dropped 6 bases and J dropped 0 bases, with 18 bases sitting between them. TCRdb's table, derived via immunoSEQ multiplex PCR, lists solely in-frame clones and lacks some. The sample shows some 21,000 clones, approximately 71% of them seen only once. Here the sequenced sample was peripheral blood mononuclear cells (PBMCs), taken at baseline. J is TRBJ2-6 and V is TRBV2; D is undetermined. The sequence was collected from a human donor with classical Hodgkin lymphoma. The CDR3 bases are TGTGCCAGCAGCGATTTGGGCCTGCCACTCTCTGGGGCCAACGTCCTGACTTTC. It translates to CASSDLGLPLSGANVLTF.